This T cell receptor beta chain was sequenced during a study of shared clonotypes between healthy human individuals. Regarding this clone: Other DNA sequences in the sample encode the same CDR3.

There are 11 residues in the CDR3. CDR1 is DFQATT and CDR2 is SNEGSKA in the germline V gene (reference sequence). Deep was the level used in running the assay. The assay was immunoSEQ multiplex PCR, and TCRdb's table has in-frame clones only and misses some. The sample lists about 120,000 clones, about 63% occurring once. The sequence was collected from a woman aged 25 to 39 in good health. The sequenced material came from memory CD8+ T cells sorted from blood. Indicated subset: CD45RO+ cells pooled with CCR7-negative TemRA cells. V is TRBV20-1 and J is TRBJ2-5; D ambiguous. The closer fit of TRBJ2-7 to the DNA end suggests the J call may be wrong. The DNA for the CDR3 is TGCAGTGCCAAAGAAGTCTACGAGCAGTACTTC. It is translated as CSAKEVYEQYF.